This T cell receptor beta chain was sequenced in a study of early T cells in non-severe SARS-CoV-2 infection. This CDR3 has 16 residues. Unmatched junction bases numbered 16, after V lost 5 bases and J lost 9 bases. Germline loops: CDR1 SGHAT, CDR2 FQNNGV. TCRdb re-called the 5' RACE reads with MiXCR, one entry per CDR3 protein. The sample lists tens of thousands of distinct CDR3 sequences, 15% occurring once. This clonotype came up a few times. The V and J genes are TRBV11-2 and TRBJ2-1; 7 bases fit TRBD2. This sequence was found in an adult who was a healthcare worker with PCR-confirmed SARS-CoV-2 infection or an uninfected control (not recorded which). Material: whole blood. CDR3 protein: CASSGLEIRGLGEQFF. CDR3 DNA sequence: TGTGCCAGCAGCGGACTAGAGATTCGGGGTTTGGGTGAGCAGTTCTTC. Looking up the rest from reference TRBV11-2 and TRBJ2-1 gives the full variable domain: EAGVAQSPRYKIIEKRQSVAFWCNPISGHATLYWYQQILGQGPKLLIQFQNNGVVDDSQLPKDRFSAERLKGVDSTLKIQPAKLEDSAVYLCASSGLEIRGLGEQFFGPGTRLTVL.